This entry concerns a single T cell receptor (beta chain). TCRdb called the 5' RACE reads again in MiXCR, with one record for every CDR3 protein. Of more than 600,000 distinct CDR3 sequences in the sample, roughly 18% were seen once. This CDR3 contains 15 residues. Germline V CDR1 and CDR2: SGHDT, YYEEEE. With 0 bases removed from V and 4 bases from J, the gap between germline ends came to 13 bases. The data were taken from a study of identical twins. The data also belong to a second study, concerning T cells expressing NK-cell markers.

This clonotype originated in a woman in her late teens or twenties in good health. Sequences were obtained from PBMCs. The V gene is TRBV5-6, the J gene TRBJ1-2; no clear D. The CDR3 DNA follows: TGTGCCAGCAGCTTGGCCTGGGGTTCTACCTATGGCTACACCTTC. Protein: CASSLAWGSTYGYTF.